These T cell receptor beta chains were read from a single sample in a study of shared clonotypes between healthy human individuals. Profiling relied on immunoSEQ multiplex PCR, and the TCRdb table lists in-frame clones only, not all of them. The sample contains roughly 760,000 clones, approximately 79% of which appear only once. Specimen: memory CD4+ T cells sorted from blood. The receptors were sampled from a young woman in good health. The CDR3 runs from the conserved cysteine through the conserved F or W. Fields, in order: V gene, clone size, D gene, J gene, CDR3 protein. A D gene is named only where the DNA matches it firmly. Expanded clones get a size class; other rows say once, few or many, or leave the size out.

V: TRBV6-1; size: .; D: TRBD1; J: TRBJ1-2; CDR3: CASRPGQGNGYTF
V: TRBV28; size: .; D: TRBD1; J: TRBJ1-1; CDR3: CASTEETGVAFF
V: TRBV6-5; size: once; D: TRBD1; J: TRBJ1-5; CDR3: CASRPQGAQPQHF
V: TRBV14; size: .; D: .; J: TRBJ1-2; CDR3: CASSQEERGSGYTF
V: TRBV5-1; size: .; D: .; J: TRBJ1-4; CDR3: CASSFGGEKLFF
V: TRBV11-2; size: many; D: .; J: TRBJ2-7; CDR3: CASSTTPLRVDEQYF
V: TRBV5-4; size: once; D: .; J: TRBJ2-3; CDR3: CASSFYDRNTDTQYF
V: TRBV5-1; size: many; D: .; J: TRBJ2-6; CDR3: CASTPLEQGFSGANVLTF
V: TRBV4-1; size: .; D: TRBD2; J: TRBJ2-4; CDR3: CASSQPGLAAAKNIQYF
V: TRBV5-1; size: few; D: TRBD1; J: TRBJ1-2; CDR3: CASSSTGLDYGYTF
V: TRBV7-9; size: .; D: TRBD2; J: TRBJ2-6; CDR3: CASSLSSGTSGANVLTF
V: TRBV5-1; size: .; D: .; J: TRBJ1-2; CDR3: CASAPGPGSGGYTF
V: TRBV19; size: .; D: .; J: TRBJ1-5; CDR3: CASSIDLWQNQPQHF
V: TRBV5-1; size: .; D: TRBD2; J: TRBJ2-1; CDR3: CASTRAGGYNEQFF
V: TRBV21-1; size: .; D: .; J: TRBJ1-5; CDR3: CASSKAVVNQPQHF
V: TRBV28; size: .; D: .; J: TRBJ2-7; CDR3: CASRLTILPYEQYF
V: TRBV30; size: few; D: .; J: TRBJ1-3; CDR3: CAWSVRAVTSTGNTIYF
V: TRBV7-8; size: .; D: .; J: TRBJ2-2; CDR3: CASSFQGGTGELFF
V: TRBV4-2; size: .; D: TRBD2; J: TRBJ2-1; CDR3: CASSHAAGTSGRDEQFF
V: TRBV7-3; size: .; D: .; J: TRBJ2-1; CDR3: CASSLGSRRNEQFF
V: TRBV25-1; size: .; D: .; J: TRBJ2-2; CDR3: CASRGEGNTGELFF
V: TRBV7-2; size: .; D: TRBD2; J: TRBJ2-1; CDR3: CASRPPLAALHNEQFF
V: TRBV28; size: once; D: .; J: TRBJ1-1; CDR3: CASSLALVGGEAFF
V: TRBV19; size: .; D: .; J: TRBJ1-1; CDR3: CASSISSLGTEAFF
V: TRBV5-1; size: .; D: TRBD1; J: TRBJ1-1; CDR3: CASSTSTGFTEAFF
V: TRBV19; size: .; D: TRBD1; J: TRBJ2-7; CDR3: CASSDRGEGEQYF
V: TRBV9; size: .; D: .; J: TRBJ2-7; CDR3: CASSPRPSGDEQYF
V: TRBV7-2; size: .; D: .; J: TRBJ1-3; CDR3: CASSYDSGNTIYF
V: TRBV7-2; size: few; D: TRBD1; J: TRBJ1-2; CDR3: CASSGLSKDRGSGYTF
V: TRBV28; size: .; D: .; J: TRBJ1-3; CDR3: CASSLVQGSTIYF
V: TRBV25-1; size: .; D: .; J: TRBJ2-3; CDR3: CASSESEESTDTQYF
V: TRBV10-3; size: .; D: .; J: TRBJ1-4; CDR3: CATNRGPSSEKLFF
V: TRBV11-2; size: few; D: .; J: TRBJ2-7; CDR3: CASSPGAGHEQYF
V: TRBV30; size: .; D: .; J: TRBJ2-2; CDR3: CAWSVKGTFANTGELFF
V: TRBV7-9; size: .; D: .; J: TRBJ1-5; CDR3: CASSLRAGSSNQPQHF
V: TRBV19; size: .; D: .; J: TRBJ2-3; CDR3: CASSPPLRRADTQYF
V: TRBV10-2; size: .; D: .; J: TRBJ1-5; CDR3: CASGGTGNQPQHF
V: TRBV29-1; size: .; D: TRBD2; J: TRBJ2-7; CDR3: CSVALAGGYEQYF
V: TRBV28; size: .; D: .; J: TRBJ1-4; CDR3: CASSTLKGRVEKLFF
V: TRBV11-1; size: .; D: .; J: TRBJ2-2; CDR3: CASSFLGANTGELFF
V: TRBV19; size: .; D: .; J: TRBJ2-3; CDR3: CASSVMHTRADTQYF